This T cell receptor beta chain was documented in a study of cytomegalovirus exposure and HLA in healthy donors. Whole-study results and caveats: It was reported that TCR beta sequences correctly inferred the HLA-A and HLA-B alleles for most subjects.

Note on this clone: Its antigen remains unidentified.

Nominally healthy donors were sampled, though unrecorded immune exposures were likely. 60 Vbeta and 13 Jbeta primers were used in PCR. Method: immunoSEQ multiplex PCR; TCRdb's copy keeps in-frame clones and lacks some. The top ten hold about 1.2% of the sample, which has 200,000 to 250,000 clones, approximately 81% seen once. Input material: PBMCs. The sequence was obtained from a human donor in good health.

The CDR3, as DNA: TGTGCCACCAGCAGGGGCGGACAGGGCCCCTACGAGCAGTACTTC. The encoded protein is CATSRGGQGPYEQYF. The chain is built from TRBV15 and TRBJ2-7; 8 bases map to TRBD1. The V gene end was trimmed by 3 bases and the J gene end by 2 bases; junction bases not matched to a gene: 6. CDR3 length equals 15 residues. From germline, CDR1 is LNHNV and CDR2 YYDKDF (reference sequence).